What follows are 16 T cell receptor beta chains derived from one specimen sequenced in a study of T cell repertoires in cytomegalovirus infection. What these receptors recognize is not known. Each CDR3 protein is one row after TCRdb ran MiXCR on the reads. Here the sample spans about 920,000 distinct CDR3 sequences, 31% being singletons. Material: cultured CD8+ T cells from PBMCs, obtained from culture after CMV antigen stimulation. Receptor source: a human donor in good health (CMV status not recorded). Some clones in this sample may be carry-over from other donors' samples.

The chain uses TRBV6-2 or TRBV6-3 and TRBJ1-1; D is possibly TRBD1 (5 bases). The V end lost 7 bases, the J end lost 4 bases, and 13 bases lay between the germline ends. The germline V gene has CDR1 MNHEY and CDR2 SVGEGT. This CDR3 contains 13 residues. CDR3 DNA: TGTGCCAGCAAAAATGCGGGGGGCACTGAAGCTTTCTTT. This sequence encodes CASKNAGGTEAFF.

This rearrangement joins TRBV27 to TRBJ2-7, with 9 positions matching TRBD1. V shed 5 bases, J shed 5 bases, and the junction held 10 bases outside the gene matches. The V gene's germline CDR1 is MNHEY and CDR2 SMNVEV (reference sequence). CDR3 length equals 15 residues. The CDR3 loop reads CASSLPLGQGHEQYF. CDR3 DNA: TGTGCCAGCAGTCTGCCACTGGGACAGGGCCACGAGCAGTACTTC.

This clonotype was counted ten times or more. The CDR3 region has the DNA TGTGCCAGCAGCCAACCTAGGGGTCCTGGAAACACCATATATTTT. It specifies CASSQPRGPGNTIYF. This chain connects TRBV4-2 to TRBJ1-3; D is possibly TRBD1 (5 bases). Deletions cut 2 bases from V and 2 bases from J, with 10 bases between. The CDR3 is 15 residues long. CDR1 LGHNA and CDR2 YNFKEQ come from the germline V gene.

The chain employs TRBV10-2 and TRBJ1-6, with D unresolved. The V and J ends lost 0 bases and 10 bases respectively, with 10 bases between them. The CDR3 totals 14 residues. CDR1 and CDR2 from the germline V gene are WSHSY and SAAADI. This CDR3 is CASSESGLYSPLHF. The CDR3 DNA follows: TGCGCCAGCAGTGAGTCAGGGCTCTACTCACCCCTCCACTTT.

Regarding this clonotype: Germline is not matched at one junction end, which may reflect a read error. The CDR3: CASSLGGGRHNEQFF. As DNA, the CDR3 is TGTGCCAGCAGTTTAGGGGGGGGGCGTCACAATGAGCAGTTCTTC. V and J are TRBV7-4 and TRBJ2-1, with D possibly matching TRBD2 (7 bases). The germline CDR1 and CDR2 sequences are SGHVT and SQSDAQ. The length of the CDR3 is 15 residues.

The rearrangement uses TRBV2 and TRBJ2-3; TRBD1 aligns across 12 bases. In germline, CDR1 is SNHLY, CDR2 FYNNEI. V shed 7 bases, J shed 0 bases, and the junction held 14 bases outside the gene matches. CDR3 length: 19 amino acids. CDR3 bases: TGTGCCAGCAACACGGGACAGGGGGCCCTACATCCTAGCACAGATACGCAGTATTTT. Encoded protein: CASNTGQGALHPSTDTQYF.

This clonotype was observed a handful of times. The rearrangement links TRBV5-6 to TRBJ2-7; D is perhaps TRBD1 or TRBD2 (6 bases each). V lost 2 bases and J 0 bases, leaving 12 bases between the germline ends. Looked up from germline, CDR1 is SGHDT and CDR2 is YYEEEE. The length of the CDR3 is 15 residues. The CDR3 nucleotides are TGTGCCAGCAGCTTTTCGGGGGCCCGCTCCTACGAGCAGTACTTC. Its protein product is CASSFSGARSYEQYF. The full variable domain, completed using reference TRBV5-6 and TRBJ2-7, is DAGVTQSPTHLIKTRGQQVTLRCSPKSGHDTVSWYQQALGQGPQFIFQYYEEEERQRGNFPDRFSGHQFPNYSSELNVNALLLGDSALYLCASSFSGARSYEQYFGPGTRLTVT.

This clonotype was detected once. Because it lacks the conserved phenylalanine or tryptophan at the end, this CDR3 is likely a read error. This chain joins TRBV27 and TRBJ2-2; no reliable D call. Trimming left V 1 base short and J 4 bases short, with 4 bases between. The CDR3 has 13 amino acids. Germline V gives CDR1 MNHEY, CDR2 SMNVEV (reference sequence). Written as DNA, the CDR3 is TGTGCCAGCAGTTTATACGCCACCGGGGAGCTGTTTTTA. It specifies CASSLYATGELFL.

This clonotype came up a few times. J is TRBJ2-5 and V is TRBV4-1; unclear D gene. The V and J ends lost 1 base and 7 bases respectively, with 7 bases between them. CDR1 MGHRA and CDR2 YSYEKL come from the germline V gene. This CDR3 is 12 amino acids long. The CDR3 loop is CASSQVRGTQYF. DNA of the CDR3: TGCGCCAGCAGCCAAGTTAGAGGGACCCAGTACTTC.

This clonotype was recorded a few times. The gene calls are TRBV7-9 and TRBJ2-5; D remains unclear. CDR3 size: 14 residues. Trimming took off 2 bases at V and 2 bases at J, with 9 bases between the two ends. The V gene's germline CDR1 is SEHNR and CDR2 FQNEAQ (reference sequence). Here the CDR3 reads CASSLRSRQETQYF. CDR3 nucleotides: TGTGCCAGCAGCTTAAGGAGCCGACAAGAGACCCAGTACTTC.

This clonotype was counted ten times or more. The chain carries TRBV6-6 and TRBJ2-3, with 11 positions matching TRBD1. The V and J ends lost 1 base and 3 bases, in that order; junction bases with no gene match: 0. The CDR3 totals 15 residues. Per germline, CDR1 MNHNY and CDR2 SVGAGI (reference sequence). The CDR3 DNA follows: TGTGCCAGCAGTTACTGGGACAGGGGGACAGATACGCAGTATTTT. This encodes CASSYWDRGTDTQYF.

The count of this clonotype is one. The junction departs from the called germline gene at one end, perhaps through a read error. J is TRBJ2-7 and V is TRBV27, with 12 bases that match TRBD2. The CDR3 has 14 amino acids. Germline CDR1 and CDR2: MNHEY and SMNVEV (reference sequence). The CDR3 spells CTSRLAGGPYEQYF. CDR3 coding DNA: TGTACCAGCAGGCTAGCGGGGGGGCCTTACGAGCAGTACTTC.

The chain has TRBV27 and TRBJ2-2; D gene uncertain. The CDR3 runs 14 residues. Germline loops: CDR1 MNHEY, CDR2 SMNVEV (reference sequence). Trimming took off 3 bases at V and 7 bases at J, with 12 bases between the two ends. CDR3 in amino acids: CASSFWQPGGELFF. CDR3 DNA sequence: TGTGCCAGCAGTTTCTGGCAGCCCGGCGGGGAGCTGTTTTTT.

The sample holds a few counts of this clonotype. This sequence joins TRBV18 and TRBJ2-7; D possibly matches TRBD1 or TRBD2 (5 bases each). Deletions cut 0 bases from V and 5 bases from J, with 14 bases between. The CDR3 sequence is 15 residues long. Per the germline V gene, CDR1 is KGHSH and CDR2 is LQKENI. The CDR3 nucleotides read TGTGCCAGCTCACCACCGAGAGGGGCTCGGAACGAGCAGTACTTC. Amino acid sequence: CASSPPRGARNEQYF.

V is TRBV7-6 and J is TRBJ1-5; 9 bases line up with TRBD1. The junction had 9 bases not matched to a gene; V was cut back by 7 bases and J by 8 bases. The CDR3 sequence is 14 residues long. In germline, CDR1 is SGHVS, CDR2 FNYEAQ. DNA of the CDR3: TGTGCCAGCATAGGGGGGACAGGGAAAAAGCCCCAGCATTTT. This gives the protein CASIGGTGKKPQHF.

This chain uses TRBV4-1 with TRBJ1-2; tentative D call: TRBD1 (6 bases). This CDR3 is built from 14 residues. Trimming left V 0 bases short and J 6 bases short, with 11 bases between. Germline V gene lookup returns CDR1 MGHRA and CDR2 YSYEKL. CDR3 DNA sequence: TGCGCCAGCAGCCAAGAAAAGGGGGAGAATGGCTACACCTTC. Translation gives CASSQEKGENGYTF.